The TCR beta chain described here comes from a study of shared clonotypes between healthy human individuals. Points from the study as a whole: The rarefaction results pointed to incomplete sorted-subset sequencing despite large depth.

Comment on this clone: Its antigen is still unknown.

TCRdb's table, derived via immunoSEQ multiplex PCR, lists solely in-frame clones and lacks some. This sample carries roughly 720,000 clones, roughly 88% of them seen once, and the ten largest clones take about 33%. CDR1 and CDR2 (germline): MGHRA, YSYEKL. V was trimmed by 0 bases and J by 10 bases, leaving 13 bases between them. CDR3 length: 14 amino acids. The V call is TRBV4-1, the J call TRBJ2-1; D not certain. Input material: memory CD8+ T cells from PBMCs. As for subset: CD45RO+ cells pooled with CCR7-negative TemRA cells. This receptor was obtained from a man younger than 35 in good health. Some clones in this sample may be carry-over from other donors' samples. CDR3 DNA: TGCGCCAGCAGCCAAGAGAACCCTCGGAACGAGCAGTTCTTC. Its translation: CASSQENPRNEQFF.